One and the same sample provided the 28 T cell receptor beta chains below, sequenced in a study of T cell responses to AZD1222 COVID-19 vaccine. TCRdb's table, derived via immunoSEQ multiplex PCR, lists solely in-frame clones and lacks some. The profile shows some 120,000 clones, roughly 90% of them singletons. Sequenced here: peripheral blood, sampled on day 0 of AZD1222 vaccination. The origin of the receptors is an adult in good health.

This clone has only one observation. The rearrangement links TRBV20-1 to TRBJ1-5; 10 bases are a match to TRBD1. The CDR3 sequence is 14 residues long. Germline V gene lookup returns CDR1 DFQATT and CDR2 SNEGSKA (reference sequence). Germline trimming cut 3 bases from V and 7 bases from J; bases unmatched to any gene: 6. The CDR3, as DNA: TGCAGTGCTAGTTGGGACAGGGGAAGGCAGCCCCAGCATTTT. Translating gives CSASWDRGRQPQHF.

The V call is TRBV18, the J call TRBJ1-1; TRBD1 might be the D (5 bases). Trimming stripped 3 bases from V and 4 bases from J, with 15 bases between. CDR3 length: 15 residues. Germline V CDR1 and CDR2: KGHSH, LQKENI. The CDR3 DNA sequence: TGTGCCAGCTCACCTTTGGATGTAAGGGGCACTGAAGCTTTCTTT. It encodes CASSPLDVRGTEAFF.

The chain recombines TRBV7-9 with TRBJ2-5; D possibly matches TRBD1 or TRBD2 (6 bases each). V was cut by 4 bases and J by 5 bases, with 14 bases left in between. This CDR3 comprises 14 residues. In germline, CDR1 is SEHNR, CDR2 FQNEAQ (reference sequence). For the CDR3, the DNA is TGTGCCAGCAGCTCGAGGGGGGATAGCGAGACCCAGTACTTC. Translation gives CASSSRGDSETQYF.

The chain is built from TRBV6-5 and TRBJ2-5; D not certain. CDR1 is MNHEY, CDR2 SVGAGI, per germline. Trimming shortened V by 5 bases and J by 0 bases, and 10 bases separated the two germline ends. This CDR3 has 14 residues. In nucleotides, the CDR3 is TGTGCCAGCAGTCTGGCGGAGTACCAAGAGACCCAGTACTTC. Translation: CASSLAEYQETQYF.

J is TRBJ1-2 and V is TRBV2; no reliable D call. The length of the CDR3 is 15 residues. V lost 2 bases, J lost 4 bases, and 14 bases lay in between. The germline V gene encodes CDR1 SNHLY and CDR2 FYNNEI. The CDR3 is CASSEQRGPIYGYTF. The DNA for the CDR3 is TGTGCCAGCAGTGAACAGAGAGGGCCCATCTATGGCTACACCTTC.

The CDR3 sequence is CASSLRELIKETQYF. Here the CDR3 DNA reads TGTGCCAGCAGCTTAAGGGAACTAATCAAAGAGACCCAGTACTTC. The chain uses TRBV7-9 and TRBJ2-5; D call uncertain. CDR1 is SEHNR and CDR2 is FQNEAQ in the germline V gene (reference sequence). The CDR3 covers 15 residues. V was cut by 2 bases and J by 3 bases, with 13 bases left in between.

The rearrangement joins TRBV6-5 to TRBJ2-7; 8 nucleotides align to TRBD2. With 6 bases clipped from V and 3 bases from J, the junction kept 10 bases outside the gene matches. Germline lookup yields CDR1 MNHEY and CDR2 SVGAGI. The CDR3 runs 15 residues. The CDR3 nucleotides read TGTGCCAGCAGATACACCCTAGCGGGTAACTACGAGCAGTACTTC. It encodes CASRYTLAGNYEQYF.

The genes are TRBV20-1 and TRBJ1-6, with 8 bases matching TRBD1. The CDR3 runs to 13 residues. V shed 6 bases, J shed 8 bases, and the junction held 6 bases outside the gene matches. Germline V lookup: CDR1 DFQATT, CDR2 SNEGSKA (reference sequence). The CDR3 region has the DNA TGCAGTGCCAGTCAGGGGGCTGATTCACCCCTCCACTTT. It encodes CSASQGADSPLHF.

The chain is built from TRBV20-1 and TRBJ2-3, with TRBD2 matching 7 bases. The germline gives CDR1 DFQATT, CDR2 SNEGSKA (reference sequence). The CDR3 contains 13 residues. V shed 3 bases and J 5 bases; nucleotides not matched to a gene: 5. The CDR3: CSASGSGIDTQYF. In DNA form, the CDR3 reads TGCAGTGCTAGTGGGAGCGGGATAGATACGCAGTATTTT.

The V call is TRBV4-1, the J call TRBJ2-7; D may be TRBD2 (7 bases). CDR3 size: 21 residues. With 3 bases removed from V and 3 bases from J, the gap between germline ends came to 33 bases. CDR1 is MGHRA and CDR2 is YSYEKL in the germline V gene. For the CDR3, the DNA is TGCGCCAGCAGCCAGCCCTCCCTCGATCCTAGCGCCGTGAGGGGGGGCTACGAGCAGTACTTC. Translation: CASSQPSLDPSAVRGGYEQYF.

The chain joins TRBV7-2 to TRBJ2-3, with 7 bases matching TRBD2. Trimming took 3 bases from V and 4 from J; bases not matched to a gene: 7. The CDR3 totals 15 residues. Germline values: CDR1 SGHTA, CDR2 FQGNSA. CDR3 residues: CASSFPAGNADTQYF. CDR3 nucleotides: TGTGCCAGCAGCTTCCCAGCGGGAAATGCAGATACGCAGTATTTT.

The chain is built from TRBV5-4 and TRBJ2-3, with 13 bases matching TRBD2. This CDR3 comprises 16 residues. Germline CDR1 and CDR2: SGHNT and YYREEE (reference sequence). V shed 1 base and J 10 bases; nucleotides not matched to a gene: 9. The CDR3 spells CASSLPGLAGDGAQYF. The CDR3 region has the DNA TGTGCCAGCAGCTTGCCCGGACTAGCGGGAGATGGTGCGCAGTATTTT.

The chain uses TRBV13 and TRBJ1-1; 10 bases align to TRBD1. The CDR3 is 14 amino acids. CDR1 and CDR2 from the germline V gene are PRHDT and FYEKMQ (reference sequence). With 5 bases clipped from V and 6 bases from J, the junction kept 6 bases outside the gene matches. The CDR3 region is CASSVRQGAAEAFF. The CDR3 DNA is TGTGCCAGCAGCGTCAGACAGGGGGCGGCTGAAGCTTTCTTT.

This clone was seen more than once but under ten times. V and J are TRBV7-9 and TRBJ2-7; 9 bases line up with TRBD1. Germline loops: CDR1 SEHNR, CDR2 FQNEAQ (reference sequence). V shed 4 bases and J 2 bases; nucleotides not matched to a gene: 3. This CDR3 spans 14 amino acids. CDR3 in amino acids: CASSSDRGAYEQYF. In DNA form, the CDR3 reads TGTGCCAGCAGCTCCGACAGGGGGGCCTACGAGCAGTACTTC.

V usage is TRBV4-1 and J usage is TRBJ1-1; D remains ambiguous. This CDR3 comprises 14 residues. Germline CDR1 MGHRA, CDR2 YSYEKL. Trimming stripped 0 bases from V and 5 bases from J, with 10 bases between. The CDR3 region is CASSQEPGMTEAFF. CDR3 sequence (DNA): TGCGCCAGCAGCCAAGAACCGGGGATGACTGAAGCTTTCTTT.

This chain's CDR3 is CASSLNPPGADNGYTF. CDR3 bases: TGTGCCAGCAGCTTAAACCCGCCGGGGGCAGATAATGGCTACACCTTC. The rearrangement links TRBV7-2 to TRBJ1-2, with a possible D match to TRBD1 (6 bases). CDR1 and CDR2 from the germline V gene are SGHTA and FQGNSA. V shed 2 bases and J shed 6 bases, with 19 bases lying between them. The CDR3 loop spans 16 amino acids. The full variable domain, its missing parts supplied by reference TRBV7-2 and TRBJ1-2, is GAGVSQSPSNKVTEKGKDVELRCDPISGHTALYWYRQSLGQGLEFLIYFQGNSAPDKSGLPSDRFSAERTGGSVSTLTIQRTQQEDSAVYLCASSLNPPGADNGYTFGSGTRLTVV.

The rearrangement joins TRBV12-3 or TRBV12-4 to TRBJ2-5; D possibly uses TRBD1 or TRBD2 (5 bases each). CDR3 length: 13 residues. V lost 3 bases, J lost 7 bases, and 12 bases lay in between. The CDR3 here is CASSFRVEGTQYF. CDR3 DNA sequence: TGTGCCAGCAGTTTCAGGGTTGAGGGGACCCAGTACTTC.

V is TRBV9 and J is TRBJ2-5; D is unclear. This CDR3 is 12 amino acids long. The germline V gene has CDR1 SGDLS and CDR2 YYNGEE. V was clipped by 0 bases and J by 5 bases, with 5 bases between them. The CDR3 protein is CASSVALETQYF. The CDR3 DNA follows: TGTGCCAGCAGCGTAGCTTTGGAGACCCAGTACTTC.

The chain uses TRBV5-4 and TRBJ2-3; the D is unclear. V was clipped by 1 base and J by 0 bases, with 9 bases between them. Germline V gene sequence: CDR1 SGHNT, CDR2 YYREEE (reference sequence). This CDR3 is 15 amino acids long. The CDR3 DNA follows: TGTGCCAGCAGCTTGCTCCAGGCGAGCACAGATACGCAGTATTTT. Protein sequence: CASSLLQASTDTQYF.

The chain has TRBV9 and TRBJ2-5; D unclear. Germline loops: CDR1 SGDLS, CDR2 YYNGEE. The CDR3 runs 14 residues. With 4 bases removed from V and 1 base from J, the gap between germline ends came to 11 bases. DNA for the CDR3: TGTGCCAGCAGCCCCCGGACGGGCCAAGAGACCCAGTACTTC. Residues: CASSPRTGQETQYF.

The chain combines TRBV7-8 with TRBJ1-3; 7 bases are shared with TRBD1. Trimming cost V 11 bases and J 0 bases; bases outside gene matches: 4. CDR3 length equals 13 residues. In germline, CDR1 is SGHVS, CDR2 FQNEAQ. The CDR3 reads CAVWTGSGNTIYF. DNA for the CDR3: TGTGCCGTTTGGACAGGCTCTGGAAACACCATATATTTT.

V usage is TRBV12-3 or TRBV12-4 and J usage is TRBJ1-1; D remains unclear. This CDR3 has 12 amino acids. Trimming shortened V by 4 bases and J by 2 bases, and 5 bases separated the two germline ends. The CDR3 DNA follows: TGTGCCAGCAGTTCAGATAACACTGAAGCTTTCTTT. Its protein is CASSSDNTEAFF.

The chain carries TRBV6-1 and TRBJ2-3; possible D gene TRBD2, 6 bases. The germline V and J ends were trimmed by 3 bases and 1 base, with 11 bases remaining between them. The length of the CDR3 is 15 residues. Looked up from germline, CDR1 is MNHNS and CDR2 is SASEGT. In DNA form, the CDR3 reads TGTGCCAGCAGTGACGGGCGGGGACGCACAGATACGCAGTATTTT. It encodes CASSDGRGRTDTQYF.

V and J are TRBV2 and TRBJ1-2; D is possibly TRBD1 (5 bases). The germline gives CDR1 SNHLY, CDR2 FYNNEI. Trimming pared 1 base from V and 3 bases from J, leaving 9 bases between. The CDR3 length is 14 residues. The DNA of the CDR3 is TGTGCCAGCAGTGAAGGAGGAGGGGACTATGGCTACACCTTC. It specifies CASSEGGGDYGYTF.

This chain links TRBV6-2 or TRBV6-3 with TRBJ2-1; no definite D call. Germline lookup yields CDR1 MNHEY and CDR2 SVGEGT. The length of the CDR3 is 15 residues. The germline V and J ends were trimmed by 2 bases and 9 bases, with 17 bases remaining between them. CDR3 loop: CASSYVDGRKAEQFF. The CDR3 DNA follows: TGTGCCAGCAGTTACGTAGATGGTAGAAAGGCTGAGCAGTTCTTC.

The chain recombines TRBV30 with TRBJ1-1; tentatively, D is TRBD1 (5 bases). Germline V CDR1 and CDR2: GTSNPN, SVGIG (reference sequence). V lost 1 base and J 0 bases, leaving 18 bases between the germline ends. This CDR3 comprises 17 residues. For the CDR3, the DNA is TGTGCCTGGAGTGCGGGCCTGGGGGTGTGGATGAACACTGAAGCTTTCTTT. Translating gives CAWSAGLGVWMNTEAFF.

V and J are TRBV9 and TRBJ1-2; 8 bases are a match to TRBD1. The V gene end was trimmed by 4 bases and the J gene end by 4 bases; junction bases not matched to a gene: 12. The CDR3 has 16 residues. The germline CDR1 and CDR2 sequences are SGDLS and YYNGEE. DNA of the CDR3: TGTGCCAGCAGCCCTTTTTCGGGACAGGACGCCTATGGCTACACCTTC. Its translation is CASSPFSGQDAYGYTF.

CDR3 region: CASSPGTGGREQYF. For the CDR3, the DNA is TGTGCCAGCAGCCCCGGGACAGGGGGCCGGGAGCAGTACTTC. The genes are TRBV27 and TRBJ2-7, with 12 bases aligning to TRBD1. After removal of 6 bases from V and 7 bases from J, the junction contained 7 bases not matched to a gene. The CDR3 sequence is 14 residues long. Looked up from germline, CDR1 is MNHEY and CDR2 is SMNVEV (reference sequence).